The T cell receptor beta chain described here comes from a study of identical twins. This clonotype was seen repeatedly, ten times or more. Antigen specificity is unknown. The CDR3 spans 12 residues. The V and J ends lost 6 bases and 3 bases respectively, with 9 bases between them. In germline, CDR1 is SNHLY, CDR2 FYNNEI. Overall study results and limits: In cord blood, abundant beta clonotypes had fewer insertions; memory showed no trend. Conclusions were drawn cross-sectionally by statistical analysis, without following the same donors. With monozygotic twins, out-of-frame TCR alpha sharing exceeded what models estimated.

Every donor was a healthy Caucasian. TCRdb passed the 5' RACE reads through MiXCR, listing each CDR3 protein once. The table records around 670,000 distinct CDR3 sequences, 5.5% to 6.5% of them present only once. Sequenced: naive T cells sorted from blood. The gene calls are TRBV2 and TRBJ2-7; D might be TRBD2 (6 bases). The sequence came from a young man in good health. The CDR3 region has the DNA TGTGCCAGCAGCGCGACTAGCTACGAGCAGTACGTC. This gives the protein CASSATSYEQYV.